This record concerns one T cell receptor beta chain sequence. These data are taken from a study of shared clonotypes between healthy human individuals. CDR3 length: 16 residues. The germline V gene has CDR1 SNHLY and CDR2 FYNNEI. Trimming shortened V by 5 bases and J by 1 base, and 15 bases separated the two germline ends. Here immunoSEQ multiplex PCR was the method, and the copy in TCRdb shows in-frame clones only, minus some. The sample has 950,000 to 1,200,000 clones, around three quarters seen once; the top ten hold about 0.89%. The clonotype was recovered from a man between 18 and 29 years old in good health. Some clones in this sample may be carry-over from other donors' samples. The source material was memory CD4+ T cells from PBMCs. The subset denotes: CD45RA-negative fraction. The gene calls are TRBV2 and TRBJ1-5; possibly TRBD1 for D (6 bases). This CDR3 is CASSKQGIVSNQPQHF. The CDR3 bases are TGTGCCAGCAGTAAACAGGGTATAGTCAGCAATCAGCCCCAGCATTTT.